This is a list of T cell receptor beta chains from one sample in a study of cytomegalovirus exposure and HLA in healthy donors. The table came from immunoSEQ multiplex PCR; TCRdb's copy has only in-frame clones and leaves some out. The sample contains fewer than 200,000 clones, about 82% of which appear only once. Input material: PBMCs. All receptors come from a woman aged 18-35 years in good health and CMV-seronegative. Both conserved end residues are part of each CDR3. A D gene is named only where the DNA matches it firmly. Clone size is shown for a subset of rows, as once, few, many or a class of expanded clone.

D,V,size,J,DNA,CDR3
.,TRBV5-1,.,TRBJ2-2,TGCGCCAGCAGCTTGTCCGGACAGAACACCGGGGAGCTGTTTTTT,CASSLSGQNTGELFF
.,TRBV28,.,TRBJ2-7,TGTGCCAGCAGTGGGCAAAACGAGCAGTACTTC,CASSGQNEQYF
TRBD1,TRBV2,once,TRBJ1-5,TGTGCCAGCACGGGACAGGGACCAGCGGCGGGCCAGCCCCAGCATTTT,CASTGQGPAAGQPQHF
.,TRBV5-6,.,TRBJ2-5,TGTGCCAGCAGCTTGTTTAACCCCATTGGAGGAGAGACCCAGTACTTC,CASSLFNPIGGETQYF
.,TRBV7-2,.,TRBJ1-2,TGTGCCAGCAGCCCCCAGAGGGCGGTTAACTATGGCTACACCTTC,CASSPQRAVNYGYTF
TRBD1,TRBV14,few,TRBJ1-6,TGTGCCAGCAGCCCGACAGGGGGCTATAATTCACCCCTCCACTTT,CASSPTGGYNSPLHF
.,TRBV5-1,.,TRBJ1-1,TGCGCCAGCAACCGTGACATGAACACTGAAGCTTTCTTT,CASNRDMNTEAFF
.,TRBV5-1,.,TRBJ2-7,TGCGCCAGCTCACAGGGTCTGGGTAGTTACGAGCAGTACTTC,CASSQGLGSYEQYF
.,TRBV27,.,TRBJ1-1,TGTGCCAGCAGTTCCCAGGGGTCGGCTTTCTTT,CASSSQGSAFF
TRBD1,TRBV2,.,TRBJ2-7,TGTGCCAGCAGGGCCCGGGGACAGGACCACGAGCAGTACTTC,CASRARGQDHEQYF
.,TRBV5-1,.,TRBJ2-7,TGCGCCAGCAGCTTGGTAGGACAGACCTACGAGCAGTACTTC,CASSLVGQTYEQYF
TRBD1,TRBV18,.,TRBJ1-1,TGTGCCAGCTCAGCGATACAGGGGGCGGGACGCGGCACTGAAGCTTTCTTT,CASSAIQGAGRGTEAFF
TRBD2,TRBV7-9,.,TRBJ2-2,TGTTCCAGCAGCGCATCTGAGGGGACTAGCGTGGGCGGGGAGCTGTTTTTT,CSSSASEGTSVGGELFF
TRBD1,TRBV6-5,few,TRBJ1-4,TGTGCCAGCAAAGGGGGCTTTTGGGATGAAAAACTGTTTTTT,CASKGGFWDEKLFF
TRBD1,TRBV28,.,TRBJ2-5,TGTGCCAGCACCATCGCAAACAGGGGCGAAGAGACCCAGTACTTC,CASTIANRGEETQYF
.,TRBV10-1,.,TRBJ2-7,TGCGCCAGCAGTGAAACTGCCTACGAGCAGTACTTC,CASSETAYEQYF
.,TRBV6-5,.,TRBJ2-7,TGTGCCAGCAGTTACTCGATGCAGGGCTCCTACGAGCAGTACTTC,CASSYSMQGSYEQYF
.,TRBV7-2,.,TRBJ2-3,TGTGCCAGCAGCTTTAGGAGAGATACGCAGTATTTT,CASSFRRDTQYF
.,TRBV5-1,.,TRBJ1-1,TGCGCCAGCAGCTCGGGACTCCAGAACACTGAAGCTTTCTTT,CASSSGLQNTEAFF
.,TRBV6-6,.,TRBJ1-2,TGTGCCAGCAGTTTAAGGTGGGAGGGTGGCTACACCTTC,CASSLRWEGGYTF
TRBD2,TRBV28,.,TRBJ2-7,TGTGCCAGCAGAAATAGCGGGGACTCCTACGAGCAGTACTTC,CASRNSGDSYEQYF
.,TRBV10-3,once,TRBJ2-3,TGTGCCATCAGTGGTGGGAGGAGCACAGATACGCAGTATTTT,CAISGGRSTDTQYF
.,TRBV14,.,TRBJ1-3,TGTGCCAGCAGCCAAGAACGGGGACAAGACACCATATATTTT,CASSQERGQDTIYF
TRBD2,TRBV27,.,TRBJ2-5,TGTGCCAGCAGTTTTAGCGGGATCCAAGAGACCCAGTACTTC,CASSFSGIQETQYF
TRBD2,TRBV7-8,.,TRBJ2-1,TGTGCCAGCAGCAGTGGACTAGCGAATCATGAGCAGTTCTTC,CASSSGLANHEQFF
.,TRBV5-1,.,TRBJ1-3,TGCGCCAGCAGCTTGTCAGGGTCCGGAAACACCATATATTTT,CASSLSGSGNTIYF
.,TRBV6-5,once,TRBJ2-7,TGTGCCAGCAGCACGGACAGCTACGAGCAGTACTTC,CASSTDSYEQYF
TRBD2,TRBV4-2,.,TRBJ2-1,TGTGCCAGCAGCCAAGATGGTAGCGGGAGTTACAATGAGCAGTTCTTC,CASSQDGSGSYNEQFF
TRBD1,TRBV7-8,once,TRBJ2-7,TGTGCCAGCAGCGTCGACAGGGGACACCTCTACGAGCAGTACTTC,CASSVDRGHLYEQYF
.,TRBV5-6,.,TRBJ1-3,TGTGCCAGCAGCTCACCGACAGCTACTGGAAACACCATATATTTT,CASSSPTATGNTIYF
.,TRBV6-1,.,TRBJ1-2,TGTGCCAGCAGGCTTCGGGGAATTTGGAACTTC,CASRLRGIWNF
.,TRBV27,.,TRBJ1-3,TGTGCCAGCAGTTTAAAGGGGGGGGGAAACACCATATATTTT,CASSLKGGGNTIYF
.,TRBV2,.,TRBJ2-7,TGTGCCAGCAGTGATTTTAGCACGCAGTACTTC,CASSDFSTQYF
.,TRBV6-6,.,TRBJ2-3,TGTGCCAGCTTCAAAATGGACATATCCACAGATACGCAGTATTTT,CASFKMDISTDTQYF
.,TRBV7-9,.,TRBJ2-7,TGTGCCAGCAGCTTAGACCGGACAGACCCTCTGTACGAGCAGTACTTC,CASSLDRTDPLYEQYF
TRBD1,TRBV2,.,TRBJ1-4,TGTGCCAGCCACAGGGGCCTTAATGAAAAACTGTTTTTT,CASHRGLNEKLFF
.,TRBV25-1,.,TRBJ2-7,TGTGCCAGCAGTCATGGGGCTTCCTACGAGCAGTACTTC,CASSHGASYEQYF
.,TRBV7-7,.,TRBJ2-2,TGTGCTAGCAGCTTGGGTCGGGGGTCCGGGGAGCTGTTTTTT,CASSLGRGSGELFF
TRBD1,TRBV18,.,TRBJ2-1,TGTGCCAGCTCCCCCGCGACAGGGGGTTCCAATGAGCAGTTCTTC,CASSPATGGSNEQFF
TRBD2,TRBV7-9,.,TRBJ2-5,TGTGCCAGCAGCTTTCGACTAGCGGGGGGCTCAGAGACCCAGTACTTC,CASSFRLAGGSETQYF
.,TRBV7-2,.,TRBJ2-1,TGTGCCAGCAGCTCCACCGGGACTCAATCCTACAATGAGCAGTTCTTC,CASSSTGTQSYNEQFF
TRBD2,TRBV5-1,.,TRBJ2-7,TGCGCCAGCAGCTTGGGGGCTAGCGGGCTACTCTCCTACGAGCAGTACTTC,CASSLGASGLLSYEQYF
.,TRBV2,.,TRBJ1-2,TGTGCCAGCAGTGCCGGACAGCCTAACTATGGCTACACCTTC,CASSAGQPNYGYTF
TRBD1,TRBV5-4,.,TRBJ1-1,TGTGCCAGCAGCCCTCGGGACAGGGGGAGGAACACTGAAGCTTTCTTT,CASSPRDRGRNTEAFF
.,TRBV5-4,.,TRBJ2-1,TGTGCCAGCCGGTGGGCCGACAATGAGCAGTTCTTC,CASRWADNEQFF
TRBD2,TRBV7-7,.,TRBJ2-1,TGTGCTAGCAGCTCCCCGGGACTAGGTGAGCAGTTCTTC,CASSSPGLGEQFF
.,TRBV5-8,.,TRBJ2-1,TGTGCCAGCAGATCGAGCCGGAGCTACAATGAGCAGTTCTTC,CASRSSRSYNEQFF
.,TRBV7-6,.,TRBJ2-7,TGTGCCAGCAGCTTAGCGCCTCAGGGGCGCAGCTACGAGCAGTACTTC,CASSLAPQGRSYEQYF
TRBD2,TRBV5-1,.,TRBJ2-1,TGCGCCAGCAGCTTGGGGACTAGCGGGACCAATGAGCAGTTCTTC,CASSLGTSGTNEQFF
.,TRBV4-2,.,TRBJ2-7,TGTGCCAGCAGCCGAGAAAGGACACCCACTATCTACGAGCAGTACTTC,CASSRERTPTIYEQYF
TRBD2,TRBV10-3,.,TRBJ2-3,TGTGCCATCAGTGGGGGACTAGACACAGATACGCAGTATTTT,CAISGGLDTDTQYF
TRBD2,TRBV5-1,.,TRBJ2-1,TGCGCCAGCAGCTCCGGGACTAGCGGGAGTCGTGAGCAGTTCTTC,CASSSGTSGSREQFF
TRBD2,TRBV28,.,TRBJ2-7,TGTGCCAGCAGCCCAGGACTAGAGGGGCCCTACGAGCAGTACTTC,CASSPGLEGPYEQYF
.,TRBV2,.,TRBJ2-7,TGTGCCAGCGTCGACTCTAGCGCAAGCTCCTACGAGCAGTACTTC,CASVDSSASSYEQYF